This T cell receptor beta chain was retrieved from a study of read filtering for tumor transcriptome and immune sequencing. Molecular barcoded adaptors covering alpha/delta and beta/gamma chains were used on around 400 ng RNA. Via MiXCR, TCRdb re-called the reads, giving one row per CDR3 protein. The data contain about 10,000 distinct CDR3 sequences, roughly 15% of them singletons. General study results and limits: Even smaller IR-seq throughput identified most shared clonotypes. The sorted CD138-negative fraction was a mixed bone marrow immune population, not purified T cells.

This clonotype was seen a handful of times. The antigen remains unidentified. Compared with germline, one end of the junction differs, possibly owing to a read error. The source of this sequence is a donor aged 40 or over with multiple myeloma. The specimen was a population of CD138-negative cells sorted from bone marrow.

CDR3 nucleotides: TGTGCCGGCAGCCCAAACTTGGACGGCTTGTTCGGCTACACCTTC. Translated, it gives CAGSPNLDGLFGYTF. V and J are TRBV11-1 and TRBJ1-2, with D unresolved. The CDR3 spans 15 residues. Germline loops: CDR1 SGHAT, CDR2 FQDESV (reference sequence).